These 2 T cell receptor beta chains were sequenced from one sample in a study of intratumoral heterogeneity in liver cancer. Repertoires were generated with immunoSEQ multiplex PCR, while TCRdb's copy carries only in-frame clones and drops some. Among tens of thousands of clones listed, around two thirds were seen once. The sequences come from tumor-adjacent normal tissue, collected before any cancer treatment. The origin of the receptors is a woman aged 70-85 years with hepatocellular carcinoma.

The CDR3 is CASSPGGVRYNEQFF. CDR3 sequence (DNA): TGTGCCAGCAGCCCTGGAGGGGTTCGCTACAATGAGCAGTTCTTC. This chain uses TRBV7-9 with TRBJ2-1; tentative D call: TRBD2 (6 bases). With 5 bases removed from V and 3 bases from J, the gap between germline ends came to 14 bases. In germline, CDR1 is SEHNR, CDR2 FQNEAQ (reference sequence). The CDR3 covers 15 residues.

This chain joins TRBV28 and TRBJ2-5; possibly TRBD2 for D (7 bases). The CDR3 spans 20 residues. Germline CDR1 MDHEN, CDR2 SYDVKM. Trimming took off 0 bases at V and 5 bases at J, with 28 bases between the two ends. In DNA form, the CDR3 reads TGTGCCAGCAGTTTATGGTTCACGGGGGGCTGGGCGAGGGGTGATGAGACCCAGTACTTC. It yields the protein CASSLWFTGGWARGDETQYF.